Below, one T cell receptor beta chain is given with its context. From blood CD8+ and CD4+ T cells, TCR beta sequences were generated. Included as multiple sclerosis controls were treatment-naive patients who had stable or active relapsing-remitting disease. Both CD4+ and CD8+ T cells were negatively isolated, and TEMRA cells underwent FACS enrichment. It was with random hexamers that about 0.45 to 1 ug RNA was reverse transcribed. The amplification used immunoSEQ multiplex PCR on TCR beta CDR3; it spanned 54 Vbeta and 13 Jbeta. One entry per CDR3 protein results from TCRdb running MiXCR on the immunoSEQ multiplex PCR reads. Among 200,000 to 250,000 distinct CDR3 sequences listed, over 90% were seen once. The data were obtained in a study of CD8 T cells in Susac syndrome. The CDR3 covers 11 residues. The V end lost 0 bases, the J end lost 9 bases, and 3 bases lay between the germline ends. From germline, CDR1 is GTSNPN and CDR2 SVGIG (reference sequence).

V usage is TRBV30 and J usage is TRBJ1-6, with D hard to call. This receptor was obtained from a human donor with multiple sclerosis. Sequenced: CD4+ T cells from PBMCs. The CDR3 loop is CAWSVASPLHF. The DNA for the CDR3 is TGTGCCTGGAGTGTGGCTTCACCCCTCCACTTT.